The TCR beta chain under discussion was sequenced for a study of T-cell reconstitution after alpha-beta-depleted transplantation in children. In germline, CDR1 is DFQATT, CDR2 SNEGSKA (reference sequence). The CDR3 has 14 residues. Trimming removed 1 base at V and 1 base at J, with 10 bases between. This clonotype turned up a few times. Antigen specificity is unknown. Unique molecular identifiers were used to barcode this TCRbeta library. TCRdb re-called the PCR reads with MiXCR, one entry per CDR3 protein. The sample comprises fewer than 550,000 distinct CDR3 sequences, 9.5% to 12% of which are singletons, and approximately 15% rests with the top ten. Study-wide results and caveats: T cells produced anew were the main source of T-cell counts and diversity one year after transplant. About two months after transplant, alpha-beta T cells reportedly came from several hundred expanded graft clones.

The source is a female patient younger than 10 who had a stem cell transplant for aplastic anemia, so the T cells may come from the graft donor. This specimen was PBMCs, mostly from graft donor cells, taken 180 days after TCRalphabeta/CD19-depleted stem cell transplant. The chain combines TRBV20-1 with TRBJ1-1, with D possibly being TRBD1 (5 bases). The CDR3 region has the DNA TGCAGTGCTAGAGTTGGGGACCGGAACACTGAAGCTTTCTTT. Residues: CSARVGDRNTEAFF.